The 13 T cell receptor beta chains presented below share a single source sample, sequenced in a study of T cell responses to AZD1222 COVID-19 vaccine. TCRdb keeps only in-frame clones here, not all; method: immunoSEQ multiplex PCR. The sample holds about 140,000 clones, roughly 90% seen once. The input for sequencing was peripheral blood, taken on day 0 of AZD1222 vaccination. The receptors here all came from an adult in good health.

This chain links TRBV27 with TRBJ2-7; 11 positions agree with TRBD2. CDR3 length: 16 residues. Germline values: CDR1 MNHEY, CDR2 SMNVEV (reference sequence). After removal of 4 bases from V and 2 bases from J, the junction contained 7 bases not matched to a gene. This chain's CDR3 is CASSSLAGGGPYEQYF. DNA of the CDR3: TGTGCCAGCAGTTCCCTAGCGGGGGGCGGACCCTACGAGCAGTACTTC.

The V call is TRBV13, the J call TRBJ2-1; no definite D call. CDR3 length: 12 residues. Germline V gene lookup returns CDR1 PRHDT and CDR2 FYEKMQ (reference sequence). V was trimmed by 0 bases and J by 13 bases, leaving 10 bases between them. CDR3 in DNA: TGTGCCAGCAGCTTAGGTGGTAATCTACAGTTCTTC. Protein: CASSLGGNLQFF.

V is TRBV14 and J is TRBJ2-2; D is possibly TRBD1 (5 bases). Germline CDR1 SGHDN, CDR2 FVKESK. This CDR3 comprises 16 residues. V was trimmed by 4 bases and J by 0 bases, leaving 12 bases between them. As DNA, the CDR3 is TGTGCCAGCAGCCGCCTAGAGACAGCGAACACCGGGGAGCTGTTTTTT. This gives the protein CASSRLETANTGELFF.

This rearrangement joins TRBV6-5 to TRBJ1-1; no reliable D call. Germline lookup yields CDR1 MNHEY and CDR2 SVGAGI. The V gene lost 0 bases and the J gene lost 5 bases, with 10 bases spanning the gap. The CDR3 runs 14 residues. CDR3 sequence reads: CASSYSTSPTEAFF. CDR3 DNA sequence: TGTGCCAGCAGTTACTCAACTAGTCCGACTGAAGCTTTCTTT.

About this clone itself: This CDR3 is also generated by other DNA sequences in the sample. The rearrangement uses TRBV20-1 and TRBJ2-2; the D is unclear. CDR1 is DFQATT and CDR2 is SNEGSKA in the germline V gene (reference sequence). The CDR3 has 11 amino acids. V gave up 3 bases and J gave up 4 bases, with 3 bases separating them. The CDR3 loop is CSARGTGELFF. The CDR3 bases are TGCAGTGCTAGGGGCACCGGGGAGCTGTTTTTT.

This clone occurred once. V usage is TRBV7-9 and J usage is TRBJ2-5; 14 bases align to TRBD2. The CDR3 loop spans 16 amino acids. V was clipped by 5 bases and J by 5 bases; unmatched bases: 7. Germline V CDR1 and CDR2: SEHNR, FQNEAQ (reference sequence). CDR3 residues: CASSAGLAGGSETQYF. CDR3 nucleotides: TGTGCCAGCAGCGCCGGACTAGCGGGAGGTTCGGAGACCCAGTACTTC.

The J gene is TRBJ2-7, the V gene TRBV15; TRBD2 matches 8 bases. CDR1 and CDR2 from the germline V gene are LNHNV and YYDKDF (reference sequence). Losses at the gene ends were 6 bases for V and 5 bases for J; bases not matched to a gene: 6. This CDR3 spans 13 amino acids. CDR3 nucleotide sequence: TGTGCCACCAGGATAAGCGGGGGCCACGAGCAGTACTTC. As protein: CATRISGGHEQYF.

For the CDR3, the DNA is TGCGCCAGCAGCTTGTCCGGGACAGGGGTCACCGGGGAGCTGTTTTTT. Protein: CASSLSGTGVTGELFF. The V gene is TRBV5-1, the J gene TRBJ2-2; 10 bases map to TRBD1. This CDR3 has 16 residues. Unmatched junction bases numbered 4, after V lost 1 base and J lost 4 bases. Germline lookup yields CDR1 SGHRS and CDR2 YFSETQ. The full variable domain, with the rest looked up from reference TRBV5-1 and TRBJ2-2, is KAGVTQTPRYLIKTRGQQVTLSCSPISGHRSVSWYQQTPGQGLQFLFEYFSETQRNKGNFPGRFSGRQFSNSRSEMNVSTLELGDSALYLCASSLSGTGVTGELFFGEGSRLTVL.

The J gene is TRBJ2-4, the V gene TRBV7-2; 7 nucleotides line up with TRBD2. The J segment lost 0 bases and the V segment lost 5 bases, leaving 7 bases of the junction unmatched. Germline loops: CDR1 SGHTA, CDR2 FQGNSA. This CDR3 is built from 16 residues. CDR3 in DNA: TGTGCCAGCAGCCTCGGGGGGTATGCAGCCAAAAACATTCAGTACTTC. As protein: CASSLGGYAAKNIQYF.

This clone was seen only once. V is TRBV15 and J is TRBJ2-3; D tentatively fits TRBD1 or TRBD2 (5 bases each). CDR3 length equals 15 residues. Looked up from germline, CDR1 is LNHNV and CDR2 is YYDKDF (reference sequence). V was trimmed by 1 base and J by 1 base, leaving 9 bases between them. The CDR3 region has the DNA TGTGCCACCAGCAGAGGGGACCGTGGCACAGATACGCAGTATTTT. Protein sequence: CATSRGDRGTDTQYF.

The rearrangement links TRBV5-1 to TRBJ2-1; TRBD2 agrees at 7 bases. Trimming removed 4 bases from V and 10 bases from J; junction bases left unmatched: 14. The CDR3 is 15 residues long. Germline loops: CDR1 SGHRS, CDR2 YFSETQ. DNA of the CDR3: TGCGCCAGCAGCCCTGCGCGGGGGATCGCGGGCGAGCAGTTCTTC. As protein: CASSPARGIAGEQFF.

This chain joins TRBV6-5 and TRBJ2-7, with 8 bases lining up with TRBD2. Germline CDR1 is MNHEY and CDR2 is SVGAGI. This CDR3 is 16 amino acids long. J lost 4 bases, V lost 0 bases, and 8 bases had no gene match. The CDR3 DNA follows: TGTGCCAGCAGTTACTCGTCCGGGAGGGGGGGTTACGAGCAGTACTTC. Its protein is CASSYSSGRGGYEQYF.

This clone was detected only once. The gene calls are TRBV28 and TRBJ1-5, with 9 bases that match TRBD1. This CDR3 has 15 amino acids. Unmatched junction bases numbered 1, after V lost 4 bases and J lost 0 bases. Germline lookup yields CDR1 MDHEN and CDR2 SYDVKM. CDR3 sequence (DNA): TGTGCCAGCAGTTGGACAGGGGTTAGCAATCAGCCCCAGCATTTT. Translation: CASSWTGVSNQPQHF. The complete variable domain, with remaining parts taken from reference TRBV28 and TRBJ1-5, reads DVKVTQSSRYLVKRTGEKVFLECVQDMDHENMFWYRQDPGLGLRLIYFSYDVKMKEKGDIPEGYSVSREKKERFSLILESASTNQTSMYLCASSWTGVSNQPQHFGDGTRLSIL.